Sequencing of this T cell receptor beta chain was carried out in a study of cytomegalovirus exposure and HLA in healthy donors. Study conclusions and caveats: Later work associated around 18,000 TCR beta sequences with HLA alleles at 0.05 false discovery rate. There were fewer than 200 TCR beta chains listed as cytomegalovirus-associated. Reports credit the classifier with highly specific, highly sensitive diagnosis of cytomegalovirus status.

Germline trimming cut 4 bases from V and 4 bases from J; bases unmatched to any gene: 7. Looked up from germline, CDR1 is ENHRY and CDR2 is SYGVKD. The CDR3 has 15 residues. The PCR used 60 Vbeta and 13 Jbeta primers. Sequenced by immunoSEQ multiplex PCR; TCRdb stores in-frame clones only, minus some. The table lists more than 20,000 clones, approximately 70% of them singletons. In regard to this clone: Its antigen is unidentified.

This clonotype originated in a woman aged 45-60 years in good health and CMV-seronegative. Sequenced material: PBMCs. This rearrangement joins TRBV10-3 to TRBJ1-1; TRBD1 aligns across 9 bases. DNA for the CDR3: TGTGCCATCAGTGGTTACAGGGGGCAGGCCACTGAAGCTTTCTTT. Translated, it gives CAISGYRGQATEAFF.